Listed here are 2 T cell receptor beta chains from one sample, sequenced in a study of T cell therapy after organ transplantation. No cognate antigen is known for these TCRs. Assay used: immunoSEQ multiplex PCR; TCRdb lists only in-frame clones, some missing. The sample yields about 50,000 clones, about 94% seen once. Sequences were derived from CD8+ T cells from blood, sampled before autologous CMV-specific T cell therapy. The receptors were sampled from a human patient who had received a solid organ transplant and had CMV disease.

This rearrangement joins TRBV7-9 to TRBJ2-1, with a weak D call TRBD2 (5 bases). V gave up 5 bases and J gave up 8 bases, with 19 bases separating them. The CDR3 extends over 15 amino acids. CDR1 is SEHNR and CDR2 is FQNEAQ in the germline V gene (reference sequence). This CDR3 is CASSPGVAQSDEQFF. CDR3 sequence (DNA): TGTGCCAGCAGCCCCGGGGTAGCTCAAAGCGATGAGCAGTTCTTC. The full variable domain, completed using reference TRBV7-9 and TRBJ2-1, is DTGVSQNPRHKITKRGQNVTFRCDPISEHNRLYWYRQTLGQGPEFLTYFQNEAQLEKSRLLSDRFSAERPKGSFSTLEIQRTEQGDSAMYLCASSPGVAQSDEQFFGPGTRLTVL.

The DNA of the CDR3 is TGTGCCAGCAGCTTGTTGACAGGTCCGGTCGAGCAGTACTTC. Its translation is CASSLLTGPVEQYF. This chain uses TRBV5-6 with TRBJ2-7, with D perhaps matching TRBD1 (6 bases). This CDR3 region has 14 residues. Trimming took off 1 base at V and 6 bases at J, with 14 bases between the two ends. Per germline, CDR1 SGHDT and CDR2 YYEEEE.